The 32 T cell receptor beta chains reported below all come from one sample, sequenced in a study of OX40 agonist ivuxolimab in advanced cancers. Produced via immunoSEQ multiplex PCR; TCRdb's table is partial and in-frame only. The table shows about 78,000 clones, with 85% to 95% occurring only once. The sequenced sample was CD4+ or CD8+ T cells sorted from blood, obtained in a trial of the OX40 agonist ivuxolimab. These TCRs come from an adult with an advanced solid tumor such as melanoma, head and neck, liver or kidney cancer.

This chain connects TRBV5-8 to TRBJ1-1; 8 bases fit TRBD1. The CDR3 totals 13 residues. Trimming removed 0 bases from V and 10 bases from J; junction bases left unmatched: 5. Germline-derived CDR1 and CDR2 are SGHTS and YDEGEE. The CDR3 region is CASSLGQGLSAFF. The CDR3 DNA reads as TGTGCCAGCAGCTTGGGACAGGGGTTATCAGCTTTCTTT. The whole variable domain, remainder taken from reference TRBV5-8 and TRBJ1-1, is EAGVTQSPTHLIKTRGQQATLRCSPISGHTSVYWYQQALGLGLQFLLWYDEGEERNRGNFPPRFSGRQFPNYSSELNVNALELEDSALYLCASSLGQGLSAFFGQGTRLTVV.

This clone has only one observation. The chain links TRBV6-1 to TRBJ1-5, with 8 bases aligning to TRBD1. V was clipped by 10 bases and J by 6 bases; unmatched bases: 11. From germline, CDR1 is MNHNS and CDR2 SASEGT. The CDR3 is 14 amino acids. The CDR3 loop reads CATYRTGNGQPQHF. The CDR3 coding sequence is TGTGCCACCTACCGGACAGGGAATGGTCAGCCCCAGCATTTT.

The V call is TRBV5-1, the J call TRBJ1-4; unclear D gene. The V end lost 0 bases, the J end lost 8 bases, and 8 bases lay between the germline ends. The V gene's germline CDR1 is SGHRS and CDR2 YFSETQ. This CDR3 is built from 13 residues. The CDR3 reads CASSLAGREKLFF. The CDR3 DNA reads as TGCGCCAGCAGCTTGGCGGGCAGAGAAAAACTGTTTTTT.

This clone was observed once. The chain is built from TRBV5-6 and TRBJ2-3, with D perhaps TRBD1 (5 bases). Trimming removed 4 bases at V and 11 bases at J, with 14 bases between. The CDR3 is 12 amino acids. Germline V lookup: CDR1 SGHDT, CDR2 YYEEEE. The CDR3 region is CASSPGGQKQYF. CDR3 in DNA: TGTGCCAGCAGCCCCGGCGGACAAAAGCAGTATTTT.

The CDR3 sequence: CARSPPCSRSAVYEQYF. For the CDR3, the DNA is TGTGCCAGAAGCCCTCCTTGTTCGCGCTCGGCCGTGTACGAGCAGTACTTC. The chain has TRBV5-3 and TRBJ2-7; D is unclear. TRBV5-3 is assigned to the ORF class and has an uncertain function. Trimming took off 4 bases at V and 4 bases at J, with 24 bases between the two ends. This CDR3 has 17 residues.

J is TRBJ2-1 and V is TRBV5-6; no definite D call. Trimming pared 1 base from V and 2 bases from J, leaving 13 bases between. The CDR3 is made up of 16 amino acids. Per germline, CDR1 SGHDT and CDR2 YYEEEE. CDR3 sequence: CASSLTPVGPYNEQFF. DNA for the CDR3: TGTGCCAGCAGCTTGACCCCGGTCGGACCCTACAATGAGCAGTTCTTC.

The gene calls are TRBV27 and TRBJ1-1; D not certain. CDR3 length: 11 residues. V was cut by 3 bases and J by 7 bases, with 6 bases left in between. Germline V CDR1 and CDR2: MNHEY, SMNVEV (reference sequence). CDR3 loop: CASSFRHEAFF. Here the CDR3 DNA reads TGTGCCAGCAGTTTTCGTCATGAAGCTTTCTTT.

The rearrangement joins TRBV29-1 to TRBJ2-5, with a tentative D call TRBD1 (6 bases). Germline CDR1 SQVTM, CDR2 ANQGSEA. V gave up 6 bases and J gave up 1 base, with 12 bases separating them. The length of the CDR3 is 13 residues. CDR3 nucleotides: TGCAGCGTGGGGAAGGACAGCCAAGAGACCCAGTACTTC. Translated, it gives CSVGKDSQETQYF.

The chain is built from TRBV19 and TRBJ2-3; maybe TRBD2 (5 bases). The germline V and J ends were trimmed by 2 bases and 6 bases, with 9 bases remaining between them. CDR1 and CDR2 from the germline V gene are LNHDA and SQIVND (reference sequence). This CDR3 spans 13 amino acids. CDR3 sequence (DNA): TGTGCCAGTAGTATAAGGCCGGGGGATACGCAGTATTTT. Its translation is CASSIRPGDTQYF.

The V call is TRBV29-1, the J call TRBJ2-1, with 10 nucleotides matching TRBD2. The CDR3 consists of 16 residues. The germline V gene has CDR1 SQVTM and CDR2 ANQGSEA. After removal of 3 bases from V and 0 bases from J, the junction contained 5 bases not matched to a gene. The CDR3 sequence is CSVEGSGRASYNEQFF. The CDR3 DNA is TGCAGCGTTGAGGGCAGCGGGAGGGCCTCCTACAATGAGCAGTTCTTC.

V usage is TRBV7-9 and J usage is TRBJ1-1; D unclear. V was trimmed by 3 bases and J by 11 bases, leaving 13 bases between them. The CDR3 is 12 residues long. The V gene's germline CDR1 is SEHNR and CDR2 FQNEAQ (reference sequence). CDR3 amino acids: CASSFVLGEAFF. The CDR3 DNA follows: TGTGCCAGCAGCTTCGTTCTCGGTGAGGCTTTCTTT.

This chain uses TRBV28 with TRBJ1-5; D perhaps matches TRBD1 (5 bases). Per germline, CDR1 MDHEN and CDR2 SYDVKM. The CDR3 totals 15 residues. The V gene lost 5 bases and the J gene lost 4 bases, with 15 bases spanning the gap. The CDR3 DNA reads as TGTGCCAGCAGTCCCACCCGGGGGTGGAATCAGCCCCAGCATTTT. Protein sequence: CASSPTRGWNQPQHF.

The CDR3 protein is CASGSLSSPGGATDTQYF. The CDR3, as DNA: TGTGCTAGTGGTTCGCTATCCTCCCCGGGCGGGGCCACAGATACGCAGTATTTT. The chain recombines TRBV12-5 with TRBJ2-3, with D possibly TRBD2 on 6 matching bases. Between the trimmed V and J ends, which lost 4 bases and 2 bases, there was a span of 22 bases. CDR1 and CDR2 (germline): LGHNT, FRNRAP. This CDR3 is built from 18 residues.

The chain carries TRBV6-1 and TRBJ2-5; D not certain. CDR1 is MNHNS and CDR2 is SASEGT in the germline V gene. This CDR3 comprises 12 residues. Deletions cut 0 bases from V and 9 bases from J, with 8 bases between. The DNA of the CDR3 is TGTGCCAGCAGTGAAGCGTGGCAATCCCAGTACTTC. The encoded protein is CASSEAWQSQYF.

This chain connects TRBV19 to TRBJ2-1; the match to TRBD1 covers 8 bases. CDR1 and CDR2 (germline): LNHDA, SQIVND (reference sequence). The V gene end was trimmed by 7 bases and the J gene end by 8 bases; junction bases not matched to a gene: 19. This CDR3 has 17 residues. DNA for the CDR3: TGTGCCAGTACCGACGATTTAGGGCTGACAGGGGTCCATGAGCAGTTCTTC. Its protein is CASTDDLGLTGVHEQFF.

The CDR3 loop is CASGSWGRTEAFF. CDR3 nucleotides: TGTGCCAGCGGTTCCTGGGGGCGCACTGAAGCTTTCTTT. The chain combines TRBV27 with TRBJ1-1; D may be TRBD1 (6 bases). The CDR3 sequence is 13 residues long. Trimming took 8 bases from V and 4 from J, leaving 14 bases between them. Germline CDR1 is MNHEY and CDR2 is SMNVEV (reference sequence).

The chain is built from TRBV7-2 and TRBJ2-7; D is unclear. CDR1 is SGHTA, CDR2 FQGNSA, per germline. The CDR3 has 16 amino acids. The V and J ends lost 1 base and 2 bases respectively, with 15 bases between them. CDR3 loop: CASSLVAALNTYEQYF. The DNA for the CDR3 is TGTGCCAGCAGCTTAGTTGCGGCCCTTAATACCTACGAGCAGTACTTC.

The chain has TRBV19 and TRBJ1-2, with unresolved D. The CDR3 has 13 residues. CDR1 LNHDA and CDR2 SQIVND come from the germline V gene (reference sequence). V gave up 7 bases and J gave up 8 bases, with 17 bases separating them. The CDR3: CASTSGLMLGYTF. For the CDR3, the DNA is TGTGCCAGTACCTCCGGACTGATGTTGGGCTACACCTTC.

V and J are TRBV6-1 and TRBJ2-7, with D unclear. V shed 9 bases and J shed 2 bases, with 17 bases lying between them. Germline lookup yields CDR1 MNHNS and CDR2 SASEGT. This CDR3 spans 14 amino acids. Written as DNA, the CDR3 is TGTGCCAGTTCTCAACGAGGCCGAACCTACGAGCAGTACTTC. This codes for CASSQRGRTYEQYF.

The V gene is TRBV6-5, the J gene TRBJ2-1; no firm D call. Germline V gene lookup returns CDR1 MNHEY and CDR2 SVGAGI. V shed 5 bases and J shed 10 bases, with 15 bases lying between them. The CDR3 length is 13 residues. The CDR3 spells CASSQSPGREQFF. The CDR3 bases are TGTGCCAGCAGTCAAAGCCCCGGACGGGAGCAGTTCTTC.

The rearrangement links TRBV19 to TRBJ1-6; D is possibly TRBD1 (5 bases). This CDR3 is built from 14 residues. Trimming cost V 7 bases and J 7 bases, with 14 bases left between them. Germline-derived CDR1 and CDR2 are LNHDA and SQIVND (reference sequence). The CDR3 coding sequence is TGTGCCAGTACTCCCGCTGGGGGGAATTCACCCCTCCACTTT. This codes for CASTPAGGNSPLHF.

The gene calls are TRBV4-2 and TRBJ1-3, with D unresolved. This CDR3 is 16 amino acids long. CDR1 and CDR2 from the germline V gene are LGHNA and YNFKEQ. Trimming stripped 6 bases from V and 0 bases from J, with 15 bases between. The CDR3 DNA is TGTGCCAGCAGTTCCCCGGGCTTTACCTCTGGAAACACCATATATTTT. Residues: CASSSPGFTSGNTIYF.

The chain couples TRBV7-2 to TRBJ1-1, with D unresolved. The CDR3 is 13 residues long. Germline-derived CDR1 and CDR2 are SGHTA and FQGNSA. The V gene lost 6 bases and the J gene lost 1 base, with 9 bases spanning the gap. In DNA, the CDR3 is TGTGCCAGCAGGCGTTCCGAGAACACTGAAGCTTTCTTT. Translating it yields CASRRSENTEAFF.

V usage is TRBV6-5 and J usage is TRBJ2-7; no reliable D call. The CDR3 is 13 residues long. CDR1 and CDR2 from the germline V gene are MNHEY and SVGAGI. V was shortened by 7 bases and J by 0 bases, with 10 bases between the two germline ends. Written as DNA, the CDR3 is TGTGCCAGCATAGATTTGAGCTCCTACGAGCAGTACTTC. Translated: CASIDLSSYEQYF.

V and J are TRBV19 and TRBJ1-1, with TRBD1 matching over 7 bases. The CDR3 loop spans 15 amino acids. Germline V gene sequence: CDR1 LNHDA, CDR2 SQIVND (reference sequence). V lost 5 bases to trimming and J lost 4 bases; unmatched junction nucleotides: 10. This CDR3 reads CASSFPGQPPTEAFF. The DNA of the CDR3 is TGTGCCAGTAGTTTCCCGGGACAGCCCCCCACTGAAGCTTTCTTT. Full variable domain (rest looked up from reference TRBV19 and TRBJ1-1): DGGITQSPKYLFRKEGQNVTLSCEQNLNHDAMYWYRQDPGQGLRLIYYSQIVNDFQKGDIAEGYSVSREKKESFPLTVTSAQKNPTAFYLCASSFPGQPPTEAFFGQGTRLTVV.

V and J are TRBV19 and TRBJ1-2; the D is unclear. Germline-derived CDR1 and CDR2 are LNHDA and SQIVND (reference sequence). The CDR3 spans 15 residues. V lost 6 bases and J lost 6, with 20 bases in between. CDR3 region: CASRPQWLTGDGYTF. DNA for the CDR3: TGTGCCAGTAGGCCCCAGTGGCTCACCGGGGATGGCTACACCTTC.

The chain has TRBV6-5 and TRBJ1-3, with D hard to call. The CDR3 totals 15 residues. V was trimmed by 3 bases and J by 0 bases, leaving 9 bases between them. Germline CDR1 MNHEY, CDR2 SVGAGI. CDR3 nucleotide sequence: TGTGCCAGCAGTTATTCCAGGAACTCTGGAAACACCATATATTTT. Translated, it gives CASSYSRNSGNTIYF.

The chain recombines TRBV28 with TRBJ2-1, with 11 bases identical to TRBD2. Germline V CDR1 and CDR2: MDHEN, SYDVKM. J gave up 4 bases and V 8 bases, and 1 base lay outside the gene matches. This CDR3 has 13 amino acids. The CDR3 DNA follows: TGTGCCAGCTTAGCGGGAGGGTACAATGAGCAGTTCTTC. It translates to CASLAGGYNEQFF.

The rearrangement links TRBV28 to TRBJ2-7; maybe TRBD1 (6 bases). V lost 1 base and J 6 bases, leaving 13 bases between the germline ends. The CDR3 totals 14 residues. Germline assignment: CDR1 MDHEN and CDR2 SYDVKM. CDR3 coding DNA: TGTGCCAGCAGTTTATTTGGGGCAGGGGTCGAGCAGTACTTC. Residues: CASSLFGAGVEQYF.

The chain is built from TRBV10-3 and TRBJ2-7; a possible D gene is TRBD1 (5 bases). The CDR3 has 13 amino acids. V was trimmed by 4 bases and J by 5 bases, leaving 12 bases between them. Germline CDR1 reads ENHRY; CDR2 reads SYGVKD. The CDR3 nucleotides are TGTGCCATCAGTGTTGGCAGGGAAGACGAGCAGTACTTC. Protein product: CAISVGREDEQYF.

The chain has TRBV7-2 and TRBJ2-3; D may be TRBD2 (6 bases). Trimming left V 6 bases short and J 2 bases short, with 9 bases between. Per the germline V gene, CDR1 is SGHTA and CDR2 is FQGNSA. This CDR3 is 13 amino acids long. The CDR3 is CASRIADTDTQYF. CDR3 DNA sequence: TGTGCCAGCAGGATAGCGGACACAGATACGCAGTATTTT. Full variable domain (rest looked up from reference TRBV7-2 and TRBJ2-3): GAGVSQSPSNKVTEKGKDVELRCDPISGHTALYWYRQSLGQGLEFLIYFQGNSAPDKSGLPSDRFSAERTGGSVSTLTIQRTQQEDSAVYLCASRIADTDTQYFGPGTRLTVL.

This clone was found a few times. J is TRBJ2-1 and V is TRBV27; a possible D gene is TRBD1 (6 bases). This CDR3 region has 15 residues. The germline V gene encodes CDR1 MNHEY and CDR2 SMNVEV (reference sequence). The germline V and J ends were trimmed by 1 base and 6 bases, with 13 bases remaining between them. For the CDR3, the DNA is TGTGCCAGCAGTTTATATTCCGACAGGCTCAATGAGCAGTTCTTC. Protein product: CASSLYSDRLNEQFF.